Following are 24 T cell receptor beta chains from one sample sequenced in a study of cytotoxic CD8 clonotypes in ibrutinib-treated CLL (dated by TCRdb to the early 2020s). The library was generated by the immunoSEQ multiplex PCR assay. TCRdb re-hosts the immuneACCESS table, in-frame sequences only. Its copies lack some clones; in the studies checked, an unresolved V gene accounts for under half of them, and the cause for the rest is not known. For this sample the table gives under 150,000 clones, of which more than 75% were detected only once. The ten largest clones capture about 7.4% of the sample. The specimen comprised PBMCs, sampled after 36 months of ibrutinib treatment. Receptors originate from a human donor with chronic lymphocytic leukemia.

Notes on this clone: The junction departs from germline at one end; a sequencing error may be responsible. The rearrangement links TRBV5-1 to TRBJ2-7, with D unclear. Germline CDR1 is SGHRS and CDR2 is YFSETQ. This CDR3 is built from 15 residues. The CDR3 coding sequence is TGTGCCAGCAGCTGGTACTCGACGCAAACCTACGAGCAGTACTTC. This encodes CASSWYSTQTYEQYF.

The rearrangement joins TRBV7-9 to TRBJ2-5, with 9 bases aligning to TRBD2. The V and J ends lost 8 bases and 5 bases, in that order; junction bases with no gene match: 9. CDR3 length: 14 amino acids. CDR1 is SEHNR and CDR2 is FQNEAQ in the germline V gene (reference sequence). As DNA, the CDR3 is TGTGCCAGCCGACGGGCTAGCGGGGCTGAGACCCAGTACTTC. Its translation: CASRRASGAETQYF.

The chain carries TRBV2 and TRBJ2-1; TRBD2 agrees at 13 bases. Germline V gives CDR1 SNHLY, CDR2 FYNNEI. With V trimmed by 6 bases and J by 8 bases, 7 bases remained unmatched. There are 15 residues in the CDR3. CDR3 DNA sequence: TGTGCCAGCAGCCCGACTAGCGGGAGGAGTTATGAGCAGTTCTTC. This encodes CASSPTSGRSYEQFF. The full variable domain, its missing parts supplied by reference TRBV2 and TRBJ2-1, is EPEVTQTPSHQVTQMGQEVILRCVPISNHLYFYWYRQILGQKVEFLVSFYNNEISEKSEIFDDQFSVERPDGSNFTLKIRSTKLEDSAMYFCASSPTSGRSYEQFFGPGTRLTVL.

The chain joins TRBV9 to TRBJ2-2; possibly TRBD1 for D (5 bases). The CDR3 is 16 residues long. V shed 0 bases and J shed 4 bases, with 13 bases lying between them. Germline CDR1 SGDLS, CDR2 YYNGEE. The CDR3 reads CASSVVGRVGTGELFF. CDR3 sequence (DNA): TGTGCCAGCAGCGTAGTTGGCAGGGTGGGCACCGGGGAGCTGTTTTTT.

The J gene is TRBJ1-5, the V gene TRBV15; D not resolved. CDR1 LNHNV and CDR2 YYDKDF come from the germline V gene (reference sequence). V was shortened by 5 bases and J by 7 bases, with 15 bases between the two germline ends. The CDR3 consists of 14 residues. The CDR3 loop is CATSPSSRVQPQHF. CDR3 bases: TGTGCCACCAGCCCCTCATCACGGGTACAGCCCCAGCATTTT. Together with reference TRBV15 and TRBJ1-5, the CDR3 gives the full variable domain: DAMVIQNPRYQVTQFGKPVTLSCSQTLNHNVMYWYQQKSSQAPKLLFHYYDKDFNNEADTPDNFQSRRPNTSFCFLDIRSPGLGDTAMYLCATSPSSRVQPQHFGDGTRLSIL.

This clone was counted once. As DNA, the CDR3 is TGTGCCAGCTCACCAACGGACCCAACGGGTGGACAGCCCCAGCATTTT. Protein sequence: CASSPTDPTGGQPQHF. This chain links TRBV18 with TRBJ1-5; D gene uncertain. The CDR3 consists of 16 residues. CDR1 KGHSH and CDR2 LQKENI come from the germline V gene. The V end lost 2 bases, the J end lost 7 bases, and 18 bases lay between the germline ends. The complete variable domain, with remaining parts taken from reference TRBV18 and TRBJ1-5, reads NAGVMQNPRHLVRRRGQEARLRCSPMKGHSHVYWYRQLPEEGLKFMVYLQKENIIDESGMPKERFSAEFPKEGPSILRIQQVVRGDSAAYFCASSPTDPTGGQPQHFGDGTRLSIL.

The chain recombines TRBV7-9 with TRBJ1-2; D ambiguous. Trimming removed 0 bases at V and 1 base at J, with 9 bases between. There are 15 residues in the CDR3. Germline V gene data show CDR1 as SEHNR and CDR2 as FQNEAQ (reference sequence). CDR3 in amino acids: CASSLAESSNYGYTF. The CDR3 DNA is TGTGCCAGCAGCTTAGCTGAGTCGAGTAACTATGGCTACACCTTC.

The chain has TRBV6-6 and TRBJ1-1; TRBD1 matches 8 bases. The CDR3 extends over 14 amino acids. V was clipped by 4 bases and J by 5 bases; unmatched bases: 6. Germline values: CDR1 MNHNY, CDR2 SVGAGI (reference sequence). CDR3 sequence reads: CASSWSTGGTEAFF. The CDR3 bases are TGTGCCAGCAGTTGGTCAACAGGGGGAACTGAAGCTTTCTTT.

This rearrangement joins TRBV19 to TRBJ2-5; no firm D call. Germline loops: CDR1 LNHDA, CDR2 SQIVND (reference sequence). The CDR3 is made up of 13 amino acids. Between the trimmed V and J ends, which lost 7 bases and 5 bases, there was a span of 14 bases. CDR3 sequence reads: CASKSAWLETQYF. CDR3 coding DNA: TGTGCCAGTAAATCGGCTTGGCTGGAGACCCAGTACTTC.

V and J are TRBV4-1 and TRBJ2-2; D remains ambiguous. The CDR3 length is 15 residues. CDR1 and CDR2 (germline): MGHRA, YSYEKL. The ends were cut back, 1 base at V and 6 bases at J, with 12 bases in the middle. The CDR3 DNA reads TGCGCCAGCAGCCAAGGTTTCTCCCCCCCCGGGGAGCTGTTTTTT. It encodes CASSQGFSPPGELFF.

The rearrangement links TRBV4-2 to TRBJ2-3, with a possible D match to TRBD2 (5 bases). Trimming shortened V by 1 base and J by 2 bases, and 10 bases separated the two germline ends. Germline V gene data show CDR1 as LGHNA and CDR2 as YNFKEQ. The CDR3 sequence is 15 residues long. Here the CDR3 reads CASSQVSGNTDTQYF. Written as DNA, the CDR3 is TGTGCCAGCAGCCAAGTCAGCGGAAACACAGATACGCAGTATTTT.

J is TRBJ2-1 and V is TRBV7-3; 10 nucleotides agree with TRBD2. After removal of 5 bases from V and 7 bases from J, the junction contained 14 bases not matched to a gene. Germline lookup yields CDR1 SGHTA and CDR2 FQGTGA. The CDR3 is made up of 17 amino acids. The DNA for the CDR3 is TGTGCCAGCAGCCCGATAGGACTAGCGGACGATGGGAATGAGCAGTTCTTC. It codes for CASSPIGLADDGNEQFF.

The chain uses TRBV2 and TRBJ2-1, with 10 bases that match TRBD2. The J segment lost 7 bases and the V segment lost 9 bases, leaving 9 bases of the junction unmatched. Germline lookup yields CDR1 SNHLY and CDR2 FYNNEI. The CDR3 length is 14 residues. CDR3 coding DNA: TGTGCCAGTGAAGTAGCGGGGGGAGGGAATGAGCAGTTCTTC. Protein product: CASEVAGGGNEQFF.

Only a few counts were recorded for this clone. V gene TRBV19 combines with J gene TRBJ2-7; 7 bases map to TRBD2. The CDR3 runs to 14 residues. Losses at the gene ends were 3 bases for V and 9 bases for J; bases not matched to a gene: 11. CDR1 and CDR2 (germline): LNHDA, SQIVND (reference sequence). CDR3 sequence (DNA): TGTGCCAGTAGTATGTTCGCGGGAGAGGTCGGGCAGTACTTC. Its translation is CASSMFAGEVGQYF.

The CDR3 DNA sequence: TGTGCCAGCAGTGACAGGGAACATGGCTACACCTTC. It yields the protein CASSDREHGYTF. This chain connects TRBV28 to TRBJ1-2, with 7 bases matching TRBD1. The CDR3 length is 12 residues. CDR1 and CDR2 from the germline V gene are MDHEN and SYDVKM. J was trimmed by 6 bases and V by 5 bases; bases with no gene match: 3.

The V gene is TRBV28, the J gene TRBJ1-5; 8 bases match TRBD1. V was clipped by 5 bases and J by 6 bases; unmatched bases: 6. Germline CDR1 is MDHEN and CDR2 is SYDVKM. The CDR3 length is 14 residues. CDR3 amino acids: CASSITGGVQPQHF. The CDR3 DNA reads as TGTGCCAGCAGTATAACAGGGGGAGTTCAGCCCCAGCATTTT.

The chain is built from TRBV5-5 and TRBJ2-7, with 10 bases that match TRBD1. The CDR3 has 15 residues. Looked up from germline, CDR1 is SGHKS and CDR2 is YYEKEE (reference sequence). J gave up 4 bases and V 2 bases, and 6 bases lay outside the gene matches. This chain's CDR3 is CASSFRQGALYEQYF. CDR3 DNA: TGTGCCAGCAGCTTTCGACAGGGGGCGTTGTACGAGCAGTACTTC.

The chain links TRBV6-5 to TRBJ2-1; D gene unclear. V was trimmed by 0 bases and J by 7 bases, leaving 10 bases between them. The CDR3 runs 14 residues. The germline V gene encodes CDR1 MNHEY and CDR2 SVGAGI. The DNA for the CDR3 is TGTGCCAGCAGTTACTCGAGCCCGGGTAATGAGCAGTTCTTC. It codes for CASSYSSPGNEQFF.

This clone was seen once. This chain links TRBV5-1 with TRBJ2-1; D gene uncertain. With 2 bases removed from V and 6 bases from J, the gap between germline ends came to 9 bases. The CDR3 loop spans 13 amino acids. Germline V gives CDR1 SGHRS, CDR2 YFSETQ. CDR3 residues: CASSFPHGNEQFF. For the CDR3, the DNA is TGCGCCAGCAGCTTCCCCCACGGCAATGAGCAGTTCTTC. Filled out from reference TRBV5-1 and TRBJ2-1, the complete variable domain reads KAGVTQTPRYLIKTRGQQVTLSCSPISGHRSVSWYQQTPGQGLQFLFEYFSETQRNKGNFPGRFSGRQFSNSRSEMNVSTLELGDSALYLCASSFPHGNEQFFGPGTRLTVL.

V usage is TRBV4-1 and J usage is TRBJ2-7; the D gene is possibly TRBD1 (6 bases). Germline V lookup: CDR1 MGHRA, CDR2 YSYEKL. The CDR3 runs to 14 residues. V was shortened by 4 bases and J by 6 bases, with 16 bases between the two germline ends. The DNA for the CDR3 is TGCGCCAGCAGCCCGGGACAATTAAGAAGCGAGCAGTACTTC. Protein: CASSPGQLRSEQYF.

The CDR3 DNA reads TGTGCCAGCAGTCGAGGGTTCGGCCAGATGAACACTGAAGCTTTCTTT. This translates into CASSRGFGQMNTEAFF. The rearrangement joins TRBV5-5 to TRBJ1-1; unclear D gene. CDR1 is SGHKS and CDR2 is YYEKEE in the germline V gene (reference sequence). V was pared by 5 bases and J by 0 bases, with 17 bases between. This CDR3 has 16 residues. Full variable domain (missing parts from reference TRBV5-5 and TRBJ1-1): DAGVTQSPTHLIKTRGQQVTLRCSPISGHKSVSWYQQVLGQGPQFIFQYYEKEERGRGNFPDRFSARQFPNYSSELNVNALLLGDSALYLCASSRGFGQMNTEAFFGQGTRLTVV.

This clone is a singleton in its sample. The CDR3 is CASGGRNEQFF. The CDR3, as DNA: TGTGCCTCCGGGGGCAGGAATGAGCAGTTCTTC. This chain connects TRBV6-5 to TRBJ2-1; perhaps D is TRBD1 or TRBD2 (6 bases each). This CDR3 is 11 amino acids long. V lost 11 bases and J 7 bases, leaving 12 bases between the germline ends. Germline CDR1 and CDR2: MNHEY and SVGAGI.

CDR3 DNA sequence: TGTGCCATCAGCGATAGGCGGGCCGGGTACTTGGAGCAGTACTTC. Protein product: CAISDRRAGYLEQYF. The V gene is TRBV10-3, the J gene TRBJ2-7, with D possibly being TRBD2 (5 bases). Between the trimmed V and J ends, which lost 6 bases and 7 bases, there was a span of 22 bases. The CDR3 is made up of 15 amino acids. Germline V CDR1 and CDR2: ENHRY, SYGVKD.

Only one count was recorded for this clone. CDR3 nucleotide sequence: TGTGCCTGGAGTGTCCCCCCTCAGGGCAATCAGCCCCAGCATTTT. Translation gives CAWSVPPQGNQPQHF. The chain couples TRBV30 to TRBJ1-5, with no clear D. CDR3 length: 15 amino acids. Germline-derived CDR1 and CDR2 are GTSNPN and SVGIG (reference sequence). The germline V and J ends were trimmed by 0 bases and 2 bases, with 11 bases remaining between them.